The sample holds a few counts of the clone carrying this T cell receptor beta chain. Its antigen is still unknown. The source of the sample is a study of T cell responses to AZD1222 COVID-19 vaccine. The CDR3 contains 15 residues. CDR1 and CDR2 from the germline V gene are SGHTA and FQGNSA. V was clipped by 0 bases and J by 8 bases, with 14 bases between them. Study findings and constraints: Females outnumbered males among donors, who were mostly white British; clonal diversity was possibly underestimated. Breadth and depth of Spike-specific TCRs rose after two AZD1222 doses. Spike-spanning, vaccine-associated CD4 TCRs were dominant at 160-218 and 743-854.

Sequencing was performed with immunoSEQ multiplex PCR; in TCRdb, only in-frame clones are kept and a portion is missing. This sample yields 80,000 or so clones, of which 60% to 85% are seen a single time; approximately 25% belongs to the top ten. The starting material was peripheral blood, obtained 28 days after the second dose of the MenACWY control vaccine. The TCR was taken from an adult who received the MenACWY meningococcal vaccine as a control. The chain recombines TRBV7-2 with TRBJ2-1; a possible D gene is TRBD1 (5 bases). The CDR3 DNA is TGTGCCAGCAGCTTAGCGCTAGAAGGGGCACATGAGCAGTTCTTC. Translation: CASSLALEGAHEQFF.